The 29 T cell receptor beta chains listed next were all sequenced from one sample in a study of blood T cell repertoires in COVID-19. The method was immunoSEQ multiplex PCR; TCRdb's version includes in-frame clones alone and lacks a portion of them. The sample has about 69,000 clones, around 83% seen once. The source material was peripheral blood. These receptors came from an elderly woman with acute or convalescent COVID-19.

In DNA, the CDR3 is TGTGCCAGTAGTATTGCTGGGATCCCGGGACAGGGGTTTGTCCAGCATTTT. Translated, it gives CASSIAGIPGQGFVQHF. The chain employs TRBV19 and TRBJ1-5; 10 nucleotides match TRBD1. Trimming removed 3 bases from V and 12 bases from J; junction bases left unmatched: 17. This CDR3 is built from 17 residues. Germline V gene data show CDR1 as LNHDA and CDR2 as SQIVND (reference sequence).

The chain links TRBV6-4 to TRBJ1-3; tentatively, D is TRBD1 (6 bases). The CDR3 is 15 residues long. The V end lost 7 bases, the J end lost 2 bases, and 15 bases lay between the germline ends. The V gene's germline CDR1 is MRHNA and CDR2 SNTAGT. DNA for the CDR3: TGTGCCAGCACCAGACAGGCTTGTACTGGAAACACCATATATTTT. Protein product: CASTRQACTGNTIYF.

The chain employs TRBV14 and TRBJ1-1, with D perhaps TRBD1 (6 bases). The CDR3 loop spans 15 amino acids. Germline loops: CDR1 SGHDN, CDR2 FVKESK. V was pared by 4 bases and J by 2 bases, with 14 bases between. CDR3 protein: CASSRRTALNTEAFF. CDR3 nucleotide sequence: TGTGCCAGCAGCCGCCGGACAGCGCTTAACACTGAAGCTTTCTTT.

The chain recombines TRBV24-1 with TRBJ2-2, with 12 nucleotides matching TRBD1. CDR1 is KGHDR, CDR2 SFDVKD, per germline. The CDR3 sequence is 17 residues long. V gave up 9 bases and J gave up 1 base; unmatched junction bases: 8. The CDR3 loop is CATAPGQGAVNTGELFF. Written as DNA, the CDR3 is TGTGCCACCGCTCCGGGACAGGGGGCGGTGAACACCGGGGAGCTGTTTTTT.

This chain joins TRBV6-5 and TRBJ2-1; TRBD2 is a possible D gene (6 bases). From germline, CDR1 is MNHEY and CDR2 SVGAGI. CDR3 length: 16 amino acids. Trimming removed 2 bases at V and 0 bases at J, with 11 bases between. The CDR3 protein is CASSYLSGYSYNEQFF. The CDR3 nucleotides are TGTGCCAGCAGTTACCTGAGCGGGTACTCCTACAATGAGCAGTTCTTC.

The chain's CDR3 is CASSYSRGPGNTIYF. The DNA for the CDR3 is TGTGCCAGCAGTTACTCGCGGGGGCCTGGAAACACCATATATTTT. The chain uses TRBV6-5 and TRBJ1-3; possibly TRBD1 for D (6 bases). Deletions cut 0 bases from V and 2 bases from J, with 8 bases between. The germline gives CDR1 MNHEY, CDR2 SVGAGI. This CDR3 region has 15 residues.

This chain's CDR3 is CASRGVRGTKGLALHF. The CDR3 DNA sequence: TGTGCCAGTAGGGGCGTTCGGGGAACCAAGGGTCTTGCCCTCCACTTT. The chain uses TRBV19 and TRBJ1-6; D not certain. In germline, CDR1 is LNHDA, CDR2 SQIVND (reference sequence). V lost 6 bases to trimming and J lost 14 bases, with 26 bases between them. The CDR3 sequence is 16 residues long.

The chain has TRBV6-5 and TRBJ2-5, with 7 bases matching TRBD1. CDR1 and CDR2 from the germline V gene are MNHEY and SVGAGI. Trimming cost V 6 bases and J 5 bases; bases outside gene matches: 9. This CDR3 region has 14 residues. The CDR3 loop is CASRTHRGRETQYF. The CDR3 region has the DNA TGTGCCAGCAGAACTCACAGGGGTAGGGAGACCCAGTACTTC.

This clone was counted a single time. This chain links TRBV5-1 with TRBJ2-5, with D possibly being TRBD2 (6 bases). The CDR3 length is 13 residues. In germline, CDR1 is SGHRS, CDR2 YFSETQ. V lost 7 bases and J 3 bases, leaving 13 bases between the germline ends. This CDR3 reads CASRPGVEETQYF. CDR3 DNA: TGCGCCAGCCGGCCGGGGGTGGAAGAGACCCAGTACTTC.

The chain couples TRBV6-5 to TRBJ1-3, with D uncertain. CDR3 length equals 16 residues. Trimming took 4 bases from V and 3 from J, leaving 16 bases between them. Germline V lookup: CDR1 MNHEY, CDR2 SVGAGI. The CDR3, as DNA: TGTGCCAGCAGTTCCACGGGCCTCGAGGGTGGAAACACCATATATTTT. Protein: CASSSTGLEGGNTIYF.

This chain uses TRBV6-5 with TRBJ1-1; D is unresolved. V lost 2 bases and J 3 bases, leaving 13 bases between the germline ends. CDR1 is MNHEY and CDR2 is SVGAGI in the germline V gene. CDR3 size: 15 residues. The CDR3 nucleotides are TGTGCCAGCAGTTACGGAGGGAACCCGTACACTGAAGCTTTCTTT. Translation: CASSYGGNPYTEAFF.

With regard to this clone: The junction shows a germline mismatch at one end, possibly a read error. The CDR3, as DNA: TGTGCTAGCAGCCCGGGACTAGCGAGCACAGATACGCAGTATTTT. It yields the protein CASSPGLASTDTQYF. The chain recombines TRBV7-7 with TRBJ2-3; 10 bases are a match to TRBD2. There are 15 residues in the CDR3. Per the germline V gene, CDR1 is SSHAT and CDR2 is FNYEAQ (reference sequence).

The chain links TRBV5-6 to TRBJ1-2; 9 bases line up with TRBD1. Germline V gene data show CDR1 as SGHDT and CDR2 as YYEEEE. This CDR3 has 16 residues. V shed 0 bases and J 0 bases; nucleotides not matched to a gene: 3. This CDR3 is CASSLGGQGSNYGYTF. CDR3 bases: TGTGCCAGCAGCTTGGGTGGACAGGGGTCTAACTATGGCTACACCTTC.

This clone was seen once. The rearrangement links TRBV5-5 to TRBJ1-6; 8 bases are a match to TRBD1. The CDR3 spans 15 residues. Losses at the gene ends were 4 bases for V and 5 bases for J; bases not matched to a gene: 5. The germline V gene encodes CDR1 SGHKS and CDR2 YYEKEE (reference sequence). The CDR3 DNA is TGTGCCAGCAGCCGCGGACAGGGAAATAATTCACCCCTCCACTTT. As protein: CASSRGQGNNSPLHF.

This chain links TRBV10-3 with TRBJ2-3, with 9 bases aligning to TRBD2. The junction had 4 bases not matched to a gene; V was cut back by 7 bases and J by 5 bases. This CDR3 has 13 residues. Germline CDR1 is ENHRY and CDR2 is SYGVKD. CDR3 in amino acids: CAIKLAGEDTQYF. In nucleotides, the CDR3 is TGTGCCATCAAATTAGCGGGGGAAGATACGCAGTATTTT.

This clone was observed a few times. The V call is TRBV20-1, the J call TRBJ1-5; maybe TRBD1 (5 bases). CDR1 is DFQATT and CDR2 is SNEGSKA in the germline V gene (reference sequence). The V end was cut by 3 bases, the J end by 4 bases, with 10 bases between. The CDR3 extends over 13 amino acids. CDR3 sequence (DNA): TGCAGTGCTAGTAAGCAGGGAAATCAGCCCCAGCATTTT. Translated, it gives CSASKQGNQPQHF.

This chain connects TRBV3-1 (or the pseudogene TRBV3-2) to TRBJ1-1, with 7 bases identical to TRBD1. CDR3 length: 15 residues. CDR1 and CDR2 from the germline V gene are LGHDT and YNNKEL (reference sequence). Trimming removed 3 bases from V and 2 bases from J; junction bases left unmatched: 6. The CDR3 DNA reads TGTGCCAGCAGCCATCACAGGGGTGGCAACACTGAAGCTTTCTTT. This sequence encodes CASSHHRGGNTEAFF.

The V and J genes are TRBV18 and TRBJ2-3; 9 nucleotides line up with TRBD2. The CDR3 contains 19 residues. The germline V gene has CDR1 KGHSH and CDR2 LQKENI. The J segment lost 0 bases and the V segment lost 6 bases, leaving 16 bases of the junction unmatched. The CDR3 sequence is CASSPAFRGGAGSTDTQYF. In DNA form, the CDR3 reads TGTGCCAGCTCGCCCGCCTTTCGCGGGGGGGCCGGTAGCACAGATACGCAGTATTTT.

The CDR3 loop is CASSDNSGLAKNIQYF. In nucleotides, the CDR3 is TGTGCCAGCAGTGACAACAGTGGTCTAGCCAAAAACATTCAGTACTTC. This rearrangement joins TRBV11-3 to TRBJ2-4; D is ambiguous. Trimming removed 6 bases from V and 0 bases from J, with 15 bases in between. The CDR3 runs to 16 residues. Germline CDR1 reads SGHNT; CDR2 reads YENEEA. The full variable domain, with the rest looked up from reference TRBV11-3 and TRBJ2-4, is EAGVVQSPRYKIIEKKQPVAFWCNPISGHNTLYWYLQNLGQGPELLIRYENEEAVDDSQLPKDRFSAERLKGVDSTLKIQPAELGDSAVYLCASSDNSGLAKNIQYFGAGTRLSVL.

The rearrangement links TRBV7-2 to TRBJ2-5; 9 bases fit TRBD2. Germline lookup yields CDR1 SGHTA and CDR2 FQGNSA. This CDR3 is 16 amino acids long. With 5 bases clipped from V and 1 base from J, the junction kept 8 bases outside the gene matches. The DNA of the CDR3 is TGTGCCAGCAGCCCACGGGGTAGCGGGGGCCAAGAGACCCAGTACTTC. It encodes CASSPRGSGGQETQYF.

DNA of the CDR3: TGTGCCAGCAGCCAAGGAGACAATCAGCCCCAGCATTTT. As protein: CASSQGDNQPQHF. The J gene is TRBJ1-5, the V gene TRBV3-1 (or the pseudogene TRBV3-2); D remains ambiguous. This CDR3 contains 13 residues. Per the germline V gene, CDR1 is LGHDT and CDR2 is YNNKEL (reference sequence). V gave up 1 base and J gave up 3 bases, with 4 bases separating them.

V is TRBV15 and J is TRBJ1-2, with 10 positions matching TRBD1. This CDR3 region has 16 residues. The germline CDR1 and CDR2 sequences are LNHNV and YYDKDF (reference sequence). V was clipped by 0 bases and J by 7 bases; unmatched bases: 8. This chain's CDR3 is CATSRDLRGDRGGYTF. Here the CDR3 DNA reads TGTGCCACCAGCAGAGATTTGCGAGGGGACAGGGGTGGCTACACCTTC.

The J gene is TRBJ2-1, the V gene TRBV6-5; TRBD1 might be the D (5 bases). V lost 6 bases, J lost 0 bases, and 12 bases lay in between. This CDR3 is 15 amino acids long. CDR1 is MNHEY and CDR2 is SVGAGI in the germline V gene. The chain's CDR3 is CASSQGRASYNEQFF. The CDR3 DNA sequence: TGTGCCAGCAGCCAGGGAAGGGCCTCCTACAATGAGCAGTTCTTC.

The V and J genes are TRBV7-2 and TRBJ2-5, with D possibly TRBD2 on 5 matching bases. Germline assignment: CDR1 SGHTA and CDR2 FQGNSA. CDR3 length: 14 residues. V was pared by 3 bases and J by 5 bases, with 13 bases between. The CDR3 here is CASSFFGEFETQYF. The DNA of the CDR3 is TGTGCCAGCAGCTTTTTCGGGGAATTCGAGACCCAGTACTTC.

V and J are TRBV3-1 (or the pseudogene TRBV3-2) and TRBJ2-5; D is possibly TRBD1 (6 bases). Looked up from germline, CDR1 is LGHDT and CDR2 is YNNKEL (reference sequence). CDR3 size: 14 residues. The germline V and J ends were trimmed by 3 bases and 2 bases, with 10 bases remaining between them. CDR3 bases: TGTGCCAGCAGCCAGCGGACAGCGCAAGAGACCCAGTACTTC. It yields the protein CASSQRTAQETQYF.

Concerning this clone: An end of the junction differs from the germline gene, which may be a read error. The chain links TRBV18 to TRBJ1-3, with a weak D call TRBD1 (6 bases). CDR3 size: 16 residues. CDR1 and CDR2 from the germline V gene are KGHSH and LQKENI. In DNA form, the CDR3 reads TGTGCCAGCTCACCATCAGGGGTAGAATTTGGATACACCATATATTTT. This gives the protein CASSPSGVEFGYTIYF.

V usage is TRBV6-1 and J usage is TRBJ1-1; no reliable D call. Trimming left V 3 bases short and J 3 bases short, with 5 bases between. Germline values: CDR1 MNHNS, CDR2 SASEGT. This CDR3 is built from 12 residues. CDR3 in amino acids: CASSDRYTEAFF. Here the CDR3 DNA reads TGTGCCAGCAGTGACAGGTACACTGAAGCTTTCTTT.

V and J are TRBV19 and TRBJ1-6, with a tentative D call TRBD1 (5 bases). Germline assignment: CDR1 LNHDA and CDR2 SQIVND (reference sequence). V lost 5 bases to trimming and J lost 7 bases, with 12 bases between them. The CDR3 runs to 14 residues. The CDR3 is CASSLSGSNSPLHF. The CDR3 nucleotides read TGTGCCAGTAGTCTATCAGGGTCGAATTCACCCCTCCACTTT.

The table lists this clone with a few counts. The chain carries TRBV7-3 and TRBJ2-2, with TRBD1 as a possible D gene (5 bases). The V end was cut by 5 bases, the J end by 1 base, with 8 bases between. The CDR3 spans 14 residues. Per germline, CDR1 SGHTA and CDR2 FQGTGA. Here the CDR3 reads CASSRQGNTGELFF. The DNA for the CDR3 is TGTGCCAGCAGCAGGCAGGGGAACACCGGGGAGCTGTTTTTT. Full variable domain (remainder filled in from reference TRBV7-3 and TRBJ2-2): GAGVSQTPSNKVTEKGKYVELRCDPISGHTALYWYRQSLGQGPEFLIYFQGTGAADDSGLPNDRFFAVRPEGSVSTLKIQRTERGDSAVYLCASSRQGNTGELFFGEGSRLTVL.